This T cell receptor beta chain is from a study of T cells in Graves' hyperthyroidism and ophthalmopathy. This CDR3 spans 19 amino acids. The germline CDR1 and CDR2 sequences are DFQATT and SNEGSKA (reference sequence). The investigators amplified TCR beta CDR3 regions from RNA transcripts. Researchers ran a first-round RT-PCR on the TCR CDR3 using the HTBI primer set. TCRdb itself ran the multiplex PCR reads through MiXCR, one entry per CDR3 protein. This sample has around 400,000 distinct CDR3 sequences; 15% to 19% occur once, and the top ten carry 28%. In patients aged 18 to 65, hyperthyroidism was newly diagnosed, with duration under 2 months. Exclusion of a patient resulted from uncontrolled infection, other autoimmune disease, pregnancy or lactation. Any symptoms of ophthalmopathy came after the first hyperthyroidism diagnosis, from which the blood sample dates. The study's findings and limits: Blood also carried most thyroid clonotypes expanded above 0.001.

Remarks on this clonotype: Its cognate antigen is unknown. Relative to the germline gene, one junction end is altered; a read error may explain this.

V and J are TRBV20-1 and TRBJ2-2; 13 positions agree with TRBD2. This sequence originates from a woman aged 18-35 years with Graves' hyperthyroidism that later progressed to Graves' ophthalmopathy. The material sequenced was blood. CDR3 in DNA: TGCAGTGCTAGGTGGACTAGCGGGAGAATTTCGAGGGATGCCGGGGAGCTTTTTTTT. Translating gives CSARWTSGRISRDAGELFF.